The 32 T cell receptor beta chains listed next were all sequenced from one sample in a study of OX40 agonist ivuxolimab in advanced cancers. Only in-frame clones appear in the TCRdb table, and some are missing; sequencing was by immunoSEQ multiplex PCR. This sample carries about 36,000 clones, about 80% of them seen once, and the ten largest clones take roughly 25%. The sequencing here drew on CD4+ or CD8+ T cells sorted from blood, taken in a trial of the OX40 agonist ivuxolimab. Receptor source: an adult with an advanced solid tumor such as melanoma, head and neck, liver or kidney cancer.

This clone was seen once. This chain joins TRBV6-5 and TRBJ2-2; 7 bases line up with TRBD2. The CDR3 contains 14 residues. Germline V CDR1 and CDR2: MNHEY, SVGAGI. Trimming removed 6 bases from V and 1 base from J; junction bases left unmatched: 2. The CDR3 region is CASSIAGNTGELFF. In DNA, the CDR3 is TGTGCCAGCAGCATAGCGGGGAACACCGGGGAGCTGTTTTTT.

J is TRBJ1-1 and V is TRBV19, with a weak D call TRBD1 (6 bases). Germline CDR1 reads LNHDA; CDR2 reads SQIVND (reference sequence). CDR3 length: 15 amino acids. V was clipped by 1 base and J by 1 base, with 10 bases between them. For the CDR3, the DNA is TGTGCCAGTAGTATAGGGGGGGCTTCGAACACTGAAGCTTTCTTT. This gives the protein CASSIGGASNTEAFF.

This clone was found a few times. The chain employs TRBV7-9 and TRBJ1-1; D gene unclear. The germline V and J ends were trimmed by 3 bases and 0 bases, with 8 bases remaining between them. The CDR3 covers 14 residues. Germline assignment: CDR1 SEHNR and CDR2 FQNEAQ (reference sequence). CDR3 residues: CASSFFGVNTEAFF. In DNA form, the CDR3 reads TGTGCCAGCAGCTTTTTTGGAGTGAACACTGAAGCTTTCTTT.

The chain joins TRBV28 to TRBJ2-7, with 7 bases matching TRBD1. The J segment lost 5 bases and the V segment lost 6 bases, leaving 7 bases of the junction unmatched. The CDR3 is made up of 13 amino acids. Per germline, CDR1 MDHEN and CDR2 SYDVKM. In DNA, the CDR3 is TGTGCCAGCAGCCTGACAGGGAGCAACGAGCAGTACTTC. Protein: CASSLTGSNEQYF.

The chain links TRBV5-1 to TRBJ2-7; 16 positions match TRBD2. V was clipped by 3 bases and J by 7 bases; unmatched bases: 7. The CDR3 contains 16 residues. Germline CDR1 reads SGHRS; CDR2 reads YFSETQ. Here the CDR3 reads CASSYSGTSGGGEQYF. The CDR3 nucleotides are TGCGCCAGCAGCTACTCCGGGACTAGCGGGGGGGGTGAGCAGTACTTC.

The chain links TRBV7-9 to TRBJ2-1; 15 bases are shared with TRBD2. The CDR3 spans 15 residues. J was trimmed by 8 bases and V by 3 bases; bases with no gene match: 2. Per the germline V gene, CDR1 is SEHNR and CDR2 is FQNEAQ (reference sequence). DNA for the CDR3: TGTGCCAGCAGCTTCCGGACTAGCGGGGGGGATGAGCAGTTCTTC. This translates into CASSFRTSGGDEQFF.

On this clone: The junction shows a germline mismatch at one end, possibly a read error. The chain is built from TRBV13 and TRBJ1-1; 10 bases match TRBD1. The CDR3 sequence is 15 residues long. Looked up from germline, CDR1 is PRHDT and CDR2 is FYEKMQ (reference sequence). In DNA form, the CDR3 reads TGTGCCAGCAGCTTTGGGACAGGGGTGAAGACTGAAGCTTTCTTT. Translated: CASSFGTGVKTEAFF.

The rearrangement uses TRBV5-1 and TRBJ1-1; no firm D call. Germline V gives CDR1 SGHRS, CDR2 YFSETQ. This CDR3 contains 12 residues. V was pared by 2 bases and J by 6 bases, with 8 bases between. The chain's CDR3 is CASSLLGSEAFF. The DNA of the CDR3 is TGCGCCAGCAGCTTATTGGGATCTGAAGCTTTCTTT.

This clone has just a few counts. V is TRBV4-1 and J is TRBJ1-3; D is unclear. The germline V gene has CDR1 MGHRA and CDR2 YSYEKL. The CDR3 consists of 13 residues. Trimming cost V 5 bases and J 11 bases, with 16 bases left between them. CDR3: CASSEVEGSPIYF. Here the CDR3 DNA reads TGCGCCAGCAGCGAAGTAGAGGGTTCCCCCATATATTTT.

The V gene is TRBV7-8, the J gene TRBJ1-4, with 7 bases identical to TRBD1. Per germline, CDR1 SGHVS and CDR2 FQNEAQ. Trimming removed 2 bases from V and 7 bases from J; junction bases left unmatched: 7. The CDR3 runs 15 residues. The CDR3 coding sequence is TGTGCCAGCAGCTTATTGGTGGGACAGCTTGAAAAACTGTTTTTT. Its translation: CASSLLVGQLEKLFF.

V usage is TRBV27 and J usage is TRBJ2-7, with 8 positions matching TRBD1. V lost 5 bases and J lost 3; bases outside the gene matches: 12. The CDR3 sequence is 16 residues long. Germline V gene data show CDR1 as MNHEY and CDR2 as SMNVEV (reference sequence). In DNA form, the CDR3 reads TGTGCCAGCAGTCGTCTTACGGACAGGGTAGACTACGAGCAGTACTTC. Protein product: CASSRLTDRVDYEQYF.

The chain couples TRBV30 to TRBJ2-3; possible D gene TRBD2, 7 bases. The CDR3 runs 13 residues. CDR1 is GTSNPN, CDR2 SVGIG, per germline (reference sequence). V was clipped by 3 bases and J by 7 bases, with 14 bases between them. In DNA, the CDR3 is TGTGCCTGGAGCCGGGGGGCGCGAAATACGCAGTATTTT. Its translation: CAWSRGARNTQYF.

The V and J genes are TRBV28 and TRBJ1-4; 9 nucleotides line up with TRBD1. The V segment lost 4 bases and the J segment 7 bases; nucleotides outside the gene matches: 1. Germline lookup yields CDR1 MDHEN and CDR2 SYDVKM. The CDR3 extends over 13 amino acids. CDR3 in amino acids: CASSWDRAEKLFF. In DNA, the CDR3 is TGTGCCAGCAGTTGGGACAGGGCTGAAAAACTGTTTTTT.

The rearrangement joins TRBV9 to TRBJ2-3; unclear D gene. The ends were cut back, 4 bases at V and 5 bases at J, with 11 bases in the middle. The CDR3 sequence is 13 residues long. Germline CDR1 SGDLS, CDR2 YYNGEE. The CDR3 loop reads CASSPNLQDTQYF. The CDR3 DNA is TGTGCCAGCAGCCCTAACCTTCAAGATACGCAGTATTTT.

The CDR3 is CASSLISSTQYF. The CDR3 coding sequence is TGTGCCAGCAGCTTAATCTCGAGTACCCAGTACTTC. The V and J genes are TRBV7-9 and TRBJ2-5; no firm D call. This CDR3 comprises 12 residues. V shed 2 bases and J shed 8 bases, with 9 bases lying between them. From germline, CDR1 is SEHNR and CDR2 FQNEAQ (reference sequence).

V and J are TRBV10-3 and TRBJ2-2, with D uncertain. V was trimmed by 3 bases and J by 6 bases, leaving 20 bases between them. The germline V gene encodes CDR1 ENHRY and CDR2 SYGVKD. The CDR3 sequence is 17 residues long. The CDR3 nucleotides read TGTGCCATCAGTGACCATCGAAGGCTTGTTTATTCCGGGGAGCTGTTTTTT. Protein product: CAISDHRRLVYSGELFF.

This chain uses TRBV18 with TRBJ2-2; D is unclear. The CDR3 totals 14 residues. The germline V and J ends were trimmed by 3 bases and 1 base, with 6 bases remaining between them. The germline V gene has CDR1 KGHSH and CDR2 LQKENI. The CDR3 protein is CASSPRQNTGELFF. The CDR3 DNA is TGTGCCAGCTCACCTCGACAGAACACCGGGGAGCTGTTTTTT. Full variable domain (outside the CDR3, taken from reference TRBV18 and TRBJ2-2): NAGVMQNPRHLVRRRGQEARLRCSPMKGHSHVYWYRQLPEEGLKFMVYLQKENIIDESGMPKERFSAEFPKEGPSILRIQQVVRGDSAAYFCASSPRQNTGELFFGEGSRLTVL.

This rearrangement joins TRBV6-1 to TRBJ1-1; a weak D match, TRBD1 (5 bases). Germline CDR1 is MNHNS and CDR2 is SASEGT. Trimming took off 9 bases at V and 4 bases at J, with 18 bases between the two ends. This CDR3 is built from 14 residues. The CDR3, as DNA: TGTGCCAGTAAGGCGGGGGGGGAGGGCACTGAAGCTTTCTTT. Its protein is CASKAGGEGTEAFF.

This CDR3 reads CASSLRQGNYNEQFF. CDR3 bases: TGTGCCAGCAGCCTCCGACAGGGGAACTACAATGAGCAGTTCTTC. V usage is TRBV11-3 and J usage is TRBJ2-1, with 8 bases lining up with TRBD1. The V and J ends lost 5 bases and 3 bases, in that order; junction bases with no gene match: 6. CDR1 is SGHNT and CDR2 is YENEEA in the germline V gene. The CDR3 covers 15 residues.

The chain has TRBV30 and TRBJ2-7; TRBD1 is a possible D gene (5 bases). V was clipped by 4 bases and J by 4 bases, with 8 bases between them. The CDR3 runs to 11 residues. The V gene's germline CDR1 is GTSNPN and CDR2 SVGIG (reference sequence). In DNA form, the CDR3 reads TGTGCCTGGAATCAGGGTTACGAGCAGTACTTC. Protein product: CAWNQGYEQYF.

The rearrangement links TRBV20-1 to TRBJ1-3; D unresolved. Looked up from germline, CDR1 is DFQATT and CDR2 is SNEGSKA (reference sequence). The CDR3 is 11 amino acids. Trimming stripped 2 bases from V and 4 bases from J, with 3 bases between. DNA of the CDR3: TGCAGTGCTAGAACCGGAAACACCATATATTTT. Its protein is CSARTGNTIYF.

The CDR3 DNA sequence: TGCGCCAGCAGTCACCTCTCGTGGGGCAATGAGCAGTTCTTC. It is translated as CASSHLSWGNEQFF. This chain links TRBV23-1 with TRBJ2-1; the D is unclear. TRBV23-1 is noted as an ORF with a role that remains uncertain. Trimming shortened V by 3 bases and J by 6 bases, and 12 bases separated the two germline ends. The CDR3 sequence is 14 residues long.

The rearrangement uses TRBV5-1 and TRBJ1-3; D is unresolved. V shed 4 bases and J shed 4 bases, with 18 bases lying between them. Germline CDR1 reads SGHRS; CDR2 reads YFSETQ. This CDR3 is 16 amino acids long. CDR3 protein: CASSRDPPGAGNTIYF. The CDR3 DNA reads TGCGCCAGCAGCCGCGACCCCCCAGGCGCAGGAAACACCATATATTTT.

This chain links TRBV30 with TRBJ1-2; the D is unclear. Germline CDR1 is GTSNPN and CDR2 is SVGIG (reference sequence). The CDR3 runs to 14 residues. Trimming shortened V by 2 bases and J by 0 bases, and 10 bases separated the two germline ends. The CDR3 DNA sequence: TGTGCCTGGAGTCACCGGGCCGCTAACTATGGCTACACCTTC. Residues: CAWSHRAANYGYTF. Complete variable domain (other parts from reference TRBV30 and TRBJ1-2): SQTIHQWPATLVQPVGSPLSLECTVEGTSNPNLYWYRQAAGRGLQLLFYSVGIGQISSEVPQNLSASRPQDRQFILSSKKLLLSDSGFYLCAWSHRAANYGYTFGSGTRLTVV.

This clone came up many times. V is TRBV6-1 and J is TRBJ1-2; TRBD1 matches 8 bases. The CDR3 totals 17 residues. V shed 2 bases and J 5 bases; nucleotides not matched to a gene: 13. Per germline, CDR1 MNHNS and CDR2 SASEGT. In nucleotides, the CDR3 is TGTGCCAGCAGTGAACCTACGGCAGGGGGCTTGACGTATGGCTACACCTTC. It is translated as CASSEPTAGGLTYGYTF.

The chain recombines TRBV7-2 with TRBJ1-1; 7 bases align to TRBD1. This CDR3 contains 16 residues. Germline values: CDR1 SGHTA, CDR2 FQGNSA. V shed 5 bases, J shed 0 bases, and the junction held 9 bases outside the gene matches. CDR3 sequence: CASSRHGGQVNTEAFF. The CDR3 DNA follows: TGTGCCAGCAGCCGCCACGGTGGACAGGTGAACACTGAAGCTTTCTTT.

DNA of the CDR3: TGCGCCAGCAGCCAATTACAACCCGTACAGGGCACCTATGGCTACACCTTC. As protein: CASSQLQPVQGTYGYTF. The chain combines TRBV4-1 with TRBJ1-2, with D possibly matching TRBD1 (6 bases). Germline CDR1 MGHRA, CDR2 YSYEKL. Trimming took off 2 bases at V and 4 bases at J, with 20 bases between the two ends. This CDR3 is built from 17 residues.

The chain recombines TRBV7-3 with TRBJ2-5; 7 nucleotides agree with TRBD2. V shed 5 bases and J 1 base; nucleotides not matched to a gene: 7. The CDR3 has 15 amino acids. Germline V gives CDR1 SGHTA, CDR2 FQGTGA. This CDR3 reads CASSPGRAAQETQYF. CDR3 bases: TGTGCCAGCAGCCCAGGGAGGGCCGCCCAAGAGACCCAGTACTTC.

The chain carries TRBV19 and TRBJ2-4; TRBD1 matches 9 bases. V dropped 3 bases and J dropped 4; count of bases not matched to a gene: 4. The CDR3 is made up of 15 amino acids. CDR1 and CDR2 from the germline V gene are LNHDA and SQIVND (reference sequence). The CDR3 region is CASSIPGTGKNIQYF. CDR3 sequence (DNA): TGTGCCAGTAGTATCCCTGGGACAGGGAAAAACATTCAGTACTTC.

The chain is built from TRBV2 and TRBJ1-3; D possibly corresponds to TRBD1 (6 bases). V was clipped by 7 bases and J by 1 base, with 11 bases between them. Germline V lookup: CDR1 SNHLY, CDR2 FYNNEI. This CDR3 spans 14 amino acids. The CDR3 nucleotides read TGTGCCAGCATGTGGGGGGCATCTGGAAACACCATATATTTT. Translation: CASMWGASGNTIYF.

The chain joins TRBV7-6 to TRBJ2-3; 9 bases are a match to TRBD2. V shed 3 bases and J 6 bases; nucleotides not matched to a gene: 10. CDR1 SGHVS and CDR2 FNYEAQ come from the germline V gene. This CDR3 has 16 amino acids. CDR3 sequence: CASSFLASGVLDTQYF. The CDR3 DNA sequence: TGTGCCAGCAGCTTTTTGGCTAGCGGGGTACTTGATACGCAGTATTTT. The full variable domain, in which reference TRBV7-6 and TRBJ2-3 provide the parts outside the CDR3, is GAGVSQSPRYKVTKRGQDVALRCDPISGHVSLYWYRQALGQGPEFLTYFNYEAQQDKSGLPNDRFSAERPEGSISTLTIQRTEQRDSAMYRCASSFLASGVLDTQYFGPGTRLTVL.

The chain has TRBV7-8 and TRBJ2-5; the match to TRBD2 covers 13 bases. This CDR3 comprises 16 residues. The trim removed 5 bases at V and 2 bases at J, leaving 5 bases unmatched. Germline CDR1 reads SGHVS; CDR2 reads FQNEAQ. The CDR3 coding sequence is TGTGCCAGCAGCCTCGGGACTAGCGGGGTTCAAGAGACCCAGTACTTC. It codes for CASSLGTSGVQETQYF.